The entry below gives a single T cell receptor beta chain sequence along with its context. At the DNA level, this CDR3 is encoded by other sequences in the same sample as well. This sample was included in a study of cytomegalovirus exposure and HLA in healthy donors. PCR amplification relied on 60 Vbeta primers (plus 13 Jbeta primers). The protocol was immunoSEQ multiplex PCR, while the TCRdb copy is restricted to in-frame clones and leaves out a portion. The table includes around 67,000 clones, about 84% detected once. The sequence was collected from a man between 18 and 35 years old in good health and CMV-seropositive. Sequencing input: PBMCs.

The CDR3 is CAWSRGANTEAFF. In nucleotides, the CDR3 is TGTGCCTGGAGCCGGGGGGCTAACACTGAAGCTTTCTTT. This chain links TRBV30 with TRBJ1-1, with D maybe TRBD1 (6 bases). Germline V gene lookup returns CDR1 GTSNPN and CDR2 SVGIG (reference sequence). CDR3 size: 13 residues. Trimming shortened V by 3 bases and J by 2 bases, and 10 bases separated the two germline ends.